Shown below are 17 T cell receptor beta chains from a single sample sequenced in a study of blood T cells in healthy people across ages. A sample-barcoded 5' primer and a J-beta primer mix were used in a second PCR of roughly 6 to 11 cycles. TCRdb recomputed calls from the 5' RACE reads with MiXCR, one row per CDR3 protein. The repertoire holds approximately 800,000 distinct CDR3 sequences, with 46% as singletons. The sequenced material came from blood. The origin of the receptors is an elderly man in good health.

The chain couples TRBV5-6 to TRBJ2-5, with a possible D match to TRBD1 (6 bases). V dropped 3 bases and J dropped 7 bases, with 13 bases sitting between them. The CDR3 runs to 13 residues. Germline CDR1 and CDR2: SGHDT and YYEEEE. The CDR3 is CASSWAGEGTQYF. The CDR3 DNA reads as TGTGCCAGCAGCTGGGCAGGGGAAGGGACCCAGTACTTC.

This sequence joins TRBV18 and TRBJ2-1; 7 bases agree with TRBD1. The V gene's germline CDR1 is KGHSH and CDR2 LQKENI. V was pared by 0 bases and J by 4 bases, with 3 bases of the junction left unmatched. The CDR3 is 15 amino acids. As DNA, the CDR3 is TGTGCCAGCTCACCACCGACAGGGTCGTACAATGAGCAGTTCTTC. It translates to CASSPPTGSYNEQFF.

The chain recombines TRBV20-1 with TRBJ2-6, with D uncertain. Per germline, CDR1 DFQATT and CDR2 SNEGSKA (reference sequence). V lost 6 bases and J lost 5, with 17 bases in between. The CDR3 loop spans 15 amino acids. The CDR3 DNA is TGCAGTGCCACCCCGTCGTTATTAAGGGCCAACGTCCTGACTTTC. As protein: CSATPSLLRANVLTF.

The CDR3 sequence: CATRRGGSETQYF. CDR3 in DNA: TGTGCCACCAGGCGGGGGGGCAGCGAGACCCAGTACTTC. This chain uses TRBV6-2 or TRBV6-3 with TRBJ2-7; 9 bases agree with TRBD2. The end of the DNA fits TRBJ2-5 better, so the J call may be wrong. Germline V gene sequence: CDR1 MNHEY, CDR2 SVGEGT. The CDR3 has 13 amino acids.

The chain employs TRBV28 and TRBJ2-7; TRBD1 matches 7 bases. Germline trimming cut 7 bases from V and 2 bases from J; bases unmatched to any gene: 5. Germline V lookup: CDR1 MDHEN, CDR2 SYDVKM. This CDR3 comprises 13 residues. The CDR3 sequence is CASIGQGAYEQYF. DNA of the CDR3: TGTGCCAGCATAGGGCAGGGGGCCTACGAGCAGTACTTC.

In the case of this clonotype: Given a much more abundant clone one base away, this may be a read error. J is TRBJ2-1 and V is TRBV7-2; tentatively, D is TRBD2 (5 bases). The better agreement between TRBJ2-7 and the DNA end casts doubt on the J call. CDR3 length: 16 amino acids. CDR1 is SGHTA, CDR2 FQGNSA, per germline. The chain's CDR3 is CASRPRLGGSYNEQYF. The CDR3 DNA follows: TGTGCCAGCAGACCACGGCTAGGCGGGTCCTACAATGAGCAGTACTTC.

Comments on this clonotype: An end of the junction differs from the germline gene, which may be a read error. This sequence joins TRBV20-1 and TRBJ2-1, with D unclear. Germline V gene sequence: CDR1 DFQATT, CDR2 SNEGSKA (reference sequence). CDR3 length: 12 residues. As DNA, the CDR3 is TGCAGGGCTAGAGAGATAAGGAACGAGCAGTTCTTC. As protein: CRAREIRNEQFF.

This clonotype has just a few counts. The chain has TRBV2 and TRBJ1-1; D is undetermined. V was cut by 7 bases and J by 4 bases, with 22 bases left in between. Germline CDR1 and CDR2: SNHLY and FYNNEI. There are 16 residues in the CDR3. The CDR3 DNA reads TGTGCCAGCAATTTAGACGGAGGAGTCTCCTCCACTGAAGCTTTCTTT. Residues: CASNLDGGVSSTEAFF.

This clonotype was detected a few times. The DNA of the CDR3 is TGTGCCACCAGTGACCCGGGACAGGGACTAGCGGGAGGGGAGACCCAGTACTTC. This translates into CATSDPGQGLAGGETQYF. The chain links TRBV24-1 to TRBJ2-7; the match to TRBD2 covers 16 bases. The last part of the DNA fits TRBJ2-5 better; the J call may be wrong. CDR3 size: 18 residues. Germline loops: CDR1 KGHDR, CDR2 SFDVKD.

This clonotype was seen a handful of times. This may be a read error: a much more frequent sequence differs by one nucleotide. J is TRBJ2-4 and V is TRBV3-1; D gene unclear. With the DNA end fitting TRBJ2-7 better, the J assignment may be wrong. This CDR3 comprises 11 residues. CDR1 is LGHDT, CDR2 YNNKEL, per germline (reference sequence). DNA for the CDR3: TGTGCCAGCAGCCAAGGGGACGAGCAGTACTTC. It is translated as CASSQGDEQYF.

This clonotype was seen repeatedly, ten times or more. This chain uses TRBV12-3 or TRBV12-4 with TRBJ2-3, with D unclear. The CDR3 runs to 13 residues. The germline V and J ends were trimmed by 0 bases and 4 bases, with 5 bases remaining between them. Here the CDR3 DNA reads TGTGCCAGCAGTTTAGCTACCCCAGATACGCAGTATTTT. Protein: CASSLATPDTQYF.

V gene TRBV12-3 or TRBV12-4 combines with J gene TRBJ2-7; TRBD2 aligns across 8 bases. V trimming: 3 bases; J trimming: 2 bases; junction bases outside the gene matches: 3. This CDR3 is 14 amino acids long. CDR3 region: CASSFQRGPYEQYF. Written as DNA, the CDR3 is TGTGCCAGCAGTTTCCAGCGGGGGCCCTACGAGCAGTACTTC.

The CDR3 protein is CASSGRPDAGEKLFF. CDR3 in DNA: TGTGCCAGCAGCGGGCGACCGGATGCGGGTGAAAAACTGTTTTTT. The gene calls are TRBV4-2 and TRBJ1-4; D is undetermined. This CDR3 comprises 15 residues. With 5 bases removed from V and 7 bases from J, the gap between germline ends came to 17 bases. Germline CDR1 and CDR2: LGHNA and YNFKEQ.

This clonotype turned up a few times. The chain uses TRBV7-2 and TRBJ2-3; TRBD1 aligns across 9 bases. Per the germline V gene, CDR1 is SGHTA and CDR2 is FQGNSA. V was pared by 1 base and J by 2 bases, with 4 bases of the junction left unmatched. The CDR3 is 16 amino acids. The CDR3 nucleotides read TGTGCCAGCAGCTTAGTCCGGACAGGGGTCACAGATACGCAGTATTTT. Amino acids: CASSLVRTGVTDTQYF.

CDR3 residues: CSVHMGLANAYEQYF. CDR3 nucleotide sequence: TGCAGCGTCCACATGGGGCTAGCAAATGCCTACGAGCAGTACTTC. This chain connects TRBV29-1 to TRBJ2-7; perhaps D is TRBD1 or TRBD2 (5 bases each). The CDR3 spans 15 residues. Trimming cost V 6 bases and J 2 bases, with 20 bases left between them. The germline V gene has CDR1 SQVTM and CDR2 ANQGSEA.

The gene calls are TRBV6-2 or TRBV6-3 and TRBJ2-7; the match to TRBD2 covers 8 bases. V trimming: 4 bases; J trimming: 2 bases; junction bases outside the gene matches: 10. The CDR3 has 16 amino acids. Germline V gene lookup returns CDR1 MNHEY and CDR2 SVGEGT. Written as DNA, the CDR3 is TGTGCCAGCAGTTCTCAACTAGCGGAGAGGACCTACGAGCAGTACTTC. Translated: CASSSQLAERTYEQYF.

The chain joins TRBV4-2 to TRBJ2-1, with D tentatively TRBD2 (6 bases). Trimming stripped 7 bases from V and 10 bases from J, with 20 bases between. The CDR3 consists of 14 residues. Germline-derived CDR1 and CDR2 are LGHNA and YNFKEQ. The CDR3 loop is CASKGAGYLGEQFF. The CDR3 coding sequence is TGTGCCAGCAAAGGAGCGGGCTATCTTGGGGAGCAGTTCTTC.